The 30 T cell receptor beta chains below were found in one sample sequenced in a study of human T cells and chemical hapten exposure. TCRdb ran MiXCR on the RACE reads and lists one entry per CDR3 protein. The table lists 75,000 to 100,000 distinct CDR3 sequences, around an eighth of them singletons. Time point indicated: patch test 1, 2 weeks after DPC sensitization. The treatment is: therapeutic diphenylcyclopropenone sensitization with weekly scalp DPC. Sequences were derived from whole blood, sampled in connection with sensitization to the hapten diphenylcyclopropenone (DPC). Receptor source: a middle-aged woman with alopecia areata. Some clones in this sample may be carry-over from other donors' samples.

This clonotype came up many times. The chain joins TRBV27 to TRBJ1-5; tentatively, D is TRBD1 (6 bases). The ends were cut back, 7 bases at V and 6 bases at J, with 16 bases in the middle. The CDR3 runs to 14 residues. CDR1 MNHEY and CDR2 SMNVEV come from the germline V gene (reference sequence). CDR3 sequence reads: CASNPMLGAQPQHF. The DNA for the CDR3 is TGTGCCAGCAACCCCATGTTGGGGGCTCAGCCCCAGCATTTT.

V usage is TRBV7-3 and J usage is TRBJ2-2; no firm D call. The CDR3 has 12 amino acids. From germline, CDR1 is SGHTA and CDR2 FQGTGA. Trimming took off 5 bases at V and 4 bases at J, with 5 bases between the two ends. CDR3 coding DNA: TGTGCCAGCAGCAGGCGCACCGGGGAGCTGTTTTTT. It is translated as CASSRRTGELFF.

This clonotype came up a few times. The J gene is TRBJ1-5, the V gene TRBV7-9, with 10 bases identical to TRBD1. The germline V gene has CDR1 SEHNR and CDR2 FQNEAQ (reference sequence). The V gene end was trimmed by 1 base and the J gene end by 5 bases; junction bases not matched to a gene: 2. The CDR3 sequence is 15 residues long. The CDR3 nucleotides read TGTGCCAGCAGCTTAGGACAGGGGGCTTATCAGCCCCAGCATTTT. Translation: CASSLGQGAYQPQHF.

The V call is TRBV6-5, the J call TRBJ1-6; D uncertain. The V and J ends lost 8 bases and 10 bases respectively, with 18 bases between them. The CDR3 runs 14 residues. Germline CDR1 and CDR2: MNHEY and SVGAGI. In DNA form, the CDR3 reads TGTGCCAGCCGTAGAAGGGTTTCAGGATCACCCCTCCACTTT. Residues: CASRRRVSGSPLHF.

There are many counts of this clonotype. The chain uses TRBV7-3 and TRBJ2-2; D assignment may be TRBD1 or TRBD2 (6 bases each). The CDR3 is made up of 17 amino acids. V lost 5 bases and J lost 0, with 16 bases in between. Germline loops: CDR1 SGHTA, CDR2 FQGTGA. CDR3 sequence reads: CASSPGAGKANTGELFF. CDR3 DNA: TGTGCCAGCAGCCCAGGGGCGGGAAAAGCGAACACCGGGGAGCTGTTTTTT.

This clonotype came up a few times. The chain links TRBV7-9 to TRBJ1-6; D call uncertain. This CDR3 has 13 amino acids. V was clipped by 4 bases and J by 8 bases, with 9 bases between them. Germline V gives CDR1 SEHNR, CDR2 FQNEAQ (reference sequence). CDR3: CASSSLSDSPLHF. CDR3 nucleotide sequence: TGTGCCAGCAGCTCCCTTTCGGATTCACCCCTCCACTTT.

The CDR3 is CSAFLPGQGNQPQHF. CDR3 in DNA: TGCAGTGCCTTTTTACCGGGACAGGGGAATCAGCCCCAGCATTTT. This sequence joins TRBV20-1 and TRBJ1-5, with TRBD1 matching 10 bases. Germline CDR1 and CDR2: DFQATT and SNEGSKA (reference sequence). This CDR3 has 15 residues. V lost 6 bases and J lost 4; bases outside the gene matches: 9.

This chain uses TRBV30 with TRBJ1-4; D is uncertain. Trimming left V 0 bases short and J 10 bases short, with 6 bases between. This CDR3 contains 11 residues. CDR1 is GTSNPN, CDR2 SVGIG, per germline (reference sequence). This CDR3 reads CAWSVSRKLFF. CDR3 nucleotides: TGTGCCTGGAGTGTAAGCCGAAAACTGTTTTTT.

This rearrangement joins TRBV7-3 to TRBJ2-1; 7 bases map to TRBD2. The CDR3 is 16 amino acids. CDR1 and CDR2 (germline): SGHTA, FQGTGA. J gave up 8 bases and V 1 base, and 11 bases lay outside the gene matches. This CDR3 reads CASSLMASGNVYEQFF. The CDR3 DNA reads TGTGCCAGCAGCTTAATGGCCAGCGGGAATGTTTATGAGCAGTTCTTC. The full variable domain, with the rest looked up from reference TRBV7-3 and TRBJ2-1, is GAGVSQTPSNKVTEKGKYVELRCDPISGHTALYWYRQSLGQGPEFLIYFQGTGAADDSGLPNDRFFAVRPEGSVSTLKIQRTERGDSAVYLCASSLMASGNVYEQFFGPGTRLTVL.

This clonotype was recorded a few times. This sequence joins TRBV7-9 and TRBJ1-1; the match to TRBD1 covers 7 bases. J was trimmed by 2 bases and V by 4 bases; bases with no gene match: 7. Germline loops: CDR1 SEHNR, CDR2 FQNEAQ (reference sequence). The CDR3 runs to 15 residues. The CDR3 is CASSYHRGLNTEAFF. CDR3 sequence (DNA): TGTGCCAGCAGCTACCACAGGGGACTTAACACTGAAGCTTTCTTT.

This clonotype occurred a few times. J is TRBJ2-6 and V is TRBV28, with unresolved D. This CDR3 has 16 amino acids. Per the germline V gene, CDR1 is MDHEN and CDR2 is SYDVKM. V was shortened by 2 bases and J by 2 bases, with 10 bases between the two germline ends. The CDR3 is CASSLGNGAGANVLTF. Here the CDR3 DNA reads TGTGCCAGCAGTTTAGGCAACGGTGCTGGGGCCAACGTCCTGACTTTC.

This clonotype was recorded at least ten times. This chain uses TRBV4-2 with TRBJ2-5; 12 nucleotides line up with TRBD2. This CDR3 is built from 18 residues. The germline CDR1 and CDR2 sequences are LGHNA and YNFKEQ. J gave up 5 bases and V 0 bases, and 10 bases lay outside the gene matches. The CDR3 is CASSQDSRLAGVGETQYF. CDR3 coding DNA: TGTGCCAGCAGCCAAGATTCGAGACTAGCGGGAGTTGGGGAGACCCAGTACTTC.

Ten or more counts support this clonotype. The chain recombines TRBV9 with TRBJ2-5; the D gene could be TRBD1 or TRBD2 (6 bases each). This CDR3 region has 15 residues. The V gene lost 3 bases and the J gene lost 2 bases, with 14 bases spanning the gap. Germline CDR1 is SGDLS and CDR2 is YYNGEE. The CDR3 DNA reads TGTGCCAGCAGCGCCTTTGTAGGGGGGCAAGAGACCCAGTACTTC. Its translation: CASSAFVGGQETQYF. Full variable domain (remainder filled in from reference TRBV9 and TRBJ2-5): DSGVTQTPKHLITATGQRVTLRCSPRSGDLSVYWYQQSLDQGLQFLIQYYNGEERAKGNILERFSAQQFPDLHSELNLSSLELGDSALYFCASSAFVGGQETQYFGPGTRLLVL.

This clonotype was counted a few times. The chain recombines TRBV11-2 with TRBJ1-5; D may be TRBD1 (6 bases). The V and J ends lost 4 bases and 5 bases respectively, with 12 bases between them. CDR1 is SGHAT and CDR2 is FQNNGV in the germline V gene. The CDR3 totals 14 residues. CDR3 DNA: TGTGCCAGCAGCTCAGTCAGGGGACATCAGCCCCAGCATTTT. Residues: CASSSVRGHQPQHF.

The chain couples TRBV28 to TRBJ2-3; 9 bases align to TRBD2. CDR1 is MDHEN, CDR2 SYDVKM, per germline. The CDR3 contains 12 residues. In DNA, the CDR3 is TGTGCAACAAGCGGGAGGACGGATACGCAGTATTTT. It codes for CATSGRTDTQYF.

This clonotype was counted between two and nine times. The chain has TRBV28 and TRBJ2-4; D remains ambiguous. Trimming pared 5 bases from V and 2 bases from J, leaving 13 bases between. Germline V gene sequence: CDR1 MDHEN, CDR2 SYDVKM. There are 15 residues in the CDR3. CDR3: CASSPPKGPKNIQYF. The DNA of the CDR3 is TGTGCCAGCAGTCCGCCCAAAGGGCCCAAAAACATTCAGTACTTC.

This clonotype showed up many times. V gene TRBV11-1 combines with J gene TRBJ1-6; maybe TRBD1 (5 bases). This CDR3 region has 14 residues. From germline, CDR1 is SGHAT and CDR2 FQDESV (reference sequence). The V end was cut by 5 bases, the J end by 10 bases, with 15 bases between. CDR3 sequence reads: CASSTRRGDSPLHF. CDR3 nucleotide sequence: TGTGCCAGCAGCACCCGAAGGGGAGACTCACCCCTCCACTTT.

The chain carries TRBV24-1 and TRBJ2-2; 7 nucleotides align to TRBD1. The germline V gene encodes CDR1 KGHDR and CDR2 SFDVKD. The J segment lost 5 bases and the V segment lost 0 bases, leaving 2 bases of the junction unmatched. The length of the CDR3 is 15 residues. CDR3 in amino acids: CATSDLGTATGELFF. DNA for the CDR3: TGTGCCACCAGTGATTTGGGGACAGCTACCGGGGAGCTGTTTTTT.

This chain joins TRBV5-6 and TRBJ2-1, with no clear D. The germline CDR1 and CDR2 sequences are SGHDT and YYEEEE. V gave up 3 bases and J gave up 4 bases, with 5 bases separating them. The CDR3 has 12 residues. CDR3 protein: CASSWVYNEQFF. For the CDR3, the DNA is TGTGCCAGCAGCTGGGTATACAATGAGCAGTTCTTC.

This chain's CDR3 is CASSGSFSLIYEQYF. CDR3 in DNA: TGTGCCAGCAGTGGGTCGTTCAGTCTGATCTACGAGCAGTACTTC. The V and J genes are TRBV28 and TRBJ2-7; D ambiguous. Per the germline V gene, CDR1 is MDHEN and CDR2 is SYDVKM. V was trimmed by 5 bases and J by 3 bases, leaving 17 bases between them. CDR3 length: 15 residues. Supplemented by reference TRBV28 and TRBJ2-7, the full variable domain reads DVKVTQSSRYLVKRTGEKVFLECVQDMDHENMFWYRQDPGLGLRLIYFSYDVKMKEKGDIPEGYSVSREKKERFSLILESASTNQTSMYLCASSGSFSLIYEQYFGPGTRLTVT.

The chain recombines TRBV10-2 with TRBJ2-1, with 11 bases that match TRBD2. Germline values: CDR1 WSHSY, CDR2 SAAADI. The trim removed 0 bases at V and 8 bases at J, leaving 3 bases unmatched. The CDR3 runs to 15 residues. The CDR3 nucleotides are TGCGCCAGCAGTGAGTCTAGCGGGAGGGACCATGAGCAGTTCTTC. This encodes CASSESSGRDHEQFF.

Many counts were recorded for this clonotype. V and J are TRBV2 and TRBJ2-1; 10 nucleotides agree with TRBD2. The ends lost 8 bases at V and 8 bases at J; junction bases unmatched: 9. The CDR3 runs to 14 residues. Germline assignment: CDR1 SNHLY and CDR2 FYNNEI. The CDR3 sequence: CASLRQRGGDEQFF. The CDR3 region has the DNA TGTGCCAGCTTGAGACAGCGGGGGGGCGATGAGCAGTTCTTC.

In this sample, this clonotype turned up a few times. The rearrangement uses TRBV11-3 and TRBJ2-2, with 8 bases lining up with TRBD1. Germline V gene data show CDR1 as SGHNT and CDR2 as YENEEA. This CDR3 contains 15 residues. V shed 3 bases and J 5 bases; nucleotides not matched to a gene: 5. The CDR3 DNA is TGTGCCAGCAGCTTTTTCGGACAGGGAACCGGGGAGCTGTTTTTT. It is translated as CASSFFGQGTGELFF.

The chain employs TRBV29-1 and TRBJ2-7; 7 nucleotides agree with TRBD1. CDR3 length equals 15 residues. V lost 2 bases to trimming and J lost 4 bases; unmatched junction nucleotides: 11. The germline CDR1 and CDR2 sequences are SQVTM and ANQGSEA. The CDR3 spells CSVEHRERGRYEQYF. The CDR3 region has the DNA TGCAGCGTTGAACACAGGGAGAGGGGGCGATACGAGCAGTACTTC.

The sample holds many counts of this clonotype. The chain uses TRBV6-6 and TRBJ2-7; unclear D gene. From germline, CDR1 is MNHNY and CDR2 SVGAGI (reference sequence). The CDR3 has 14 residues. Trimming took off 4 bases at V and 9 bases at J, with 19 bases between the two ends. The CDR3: CASSSGSGGRMQYF. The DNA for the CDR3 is TGTGCCAGCAGTTCCGGGTCTGGTGGAAGGATGCAGTACTTC.

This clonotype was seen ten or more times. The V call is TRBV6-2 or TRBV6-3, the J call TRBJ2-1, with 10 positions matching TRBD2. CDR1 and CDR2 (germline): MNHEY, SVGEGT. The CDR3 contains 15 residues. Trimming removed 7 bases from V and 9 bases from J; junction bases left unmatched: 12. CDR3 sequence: CASTVGLAGEVEQFF. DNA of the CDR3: TGTGCCAGCACCGTTGGTCTAGCGGGAGAGGTTGAGCAGTTCTTC.

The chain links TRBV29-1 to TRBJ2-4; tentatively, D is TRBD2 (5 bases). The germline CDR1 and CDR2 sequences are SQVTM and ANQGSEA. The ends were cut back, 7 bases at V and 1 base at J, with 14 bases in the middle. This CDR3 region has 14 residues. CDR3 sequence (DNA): TGCAGCGCGGGGTACGGGGTGGCCAAAAACATTCAGTACTTC. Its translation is CSAGYGVAKNIQYF.

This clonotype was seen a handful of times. The CDR3 coding sequence is TGTGCCACCAGTGAAGGAAGACAGGCCTTCAAGGATACGCAGTATTTT. Its translation: CATSEGRQAFKDTQYF. The V and J genes are TRBV24-1 and TRBJ2-3; D perhaps matches TRBD1 (6 bases). Trimming stripped 4 bases from V and 6 bases from J, with 19 bases between. CDR1 KGHDR and CDR2 SFDVKD come from the germline V gene. This CDR3 is 16 amino acids long.

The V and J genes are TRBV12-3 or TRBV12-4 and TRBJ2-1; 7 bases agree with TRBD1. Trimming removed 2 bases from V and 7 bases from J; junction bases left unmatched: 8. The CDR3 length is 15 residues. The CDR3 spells CASSLRGGAWNEQFF. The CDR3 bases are TGTGCCAGCAGTTTACGAGGGGGCGCGTGGAATGAGCAGTTCTTC.

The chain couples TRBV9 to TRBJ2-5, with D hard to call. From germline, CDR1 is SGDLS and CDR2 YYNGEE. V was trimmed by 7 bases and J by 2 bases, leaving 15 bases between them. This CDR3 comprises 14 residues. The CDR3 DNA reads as TGTGCCAGCCTTGATGTGCGAAGGCAAGAGACCCAGTACTTC. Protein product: CASLDVRRQETQYF.